A single sample gave rise to the 7 T cell receptor beta chains below, sequenced in a study of blood T cell repertoires in COVID-19. Assay used: immunoSEQ multiplex PCR; TCRdb lists only in-frame clones, some missing. The table includes roughly 330,000 clones, approximately 88% detected once. Sequenced input: PBMCs or T cells enriched from blood (not recorded which). The receptors come from a man aged 30-40 years who had recovered from COVID-19.

The chain uses TRBV11-1 and TRBJ2-7; 10 bases align to TRBD2. Looked up from germline, CDR1 is SGHAT and CDR2 is FQDESV (reference sequence). J lost 4 bases, V lost 4 bases, and 7 bases had no gene match. There are 15 residues in the CDR3. The CDR3 protein is CASSSGSAGGYEQYF. DNA for the CDR3: TGTGCCAGCAGCTCCGGCTCAGCGGGGGGGTACGAGCAGTACTTC.

V gene TRBV27 combines with J gene TRBJ1-6; no firm D call. The CDR3 is made up of 13 amino acids. Trimming removed 3 bases at V and 8 bases at J, with 8 bases between. Germline V gene sequence: CDR1 MNHEY, CDR2 SMNVEV (reference sequence). The DNA of the CDR3 is TGTGCCAGCAGTTTGTCACCGGATTCACCCCTCCACTTT. Translating gives CASSLSPDSPLHF.

This chain connects TRBV28 to TRBJ2-3, with D maybe TRBD1 (5 bases). The germline V gene encodes CDR1 MDHEN and CDR2 SYDVKM. V was trimmed by 2 bases and J by 2 bases, leaving 11 bases between them. The CDR3 has 15 residues. The CDR3 region has the DNA TGTGCCAGCAGTTTACGTCACAGGACCACAGATACGCAGTATTTT. The encoded protein is CASSLRHRTTDTQYF.

The J gene is TRBJ2-5, the V gene TRBV4-1, with TRBD2 as a possible D gene (7 bases). Per the germline V gene, CDR1 is MGHRA and CDR2 is YSYEKL. This CDR3 spans 17 amino acids. Trimming pared 1 base from V and 5 bases from J, leaving 20 bases between. The CDR3 nucleotides read TGCGCCAGCAGCCAAGGGCTACTGCGGGGGCCCGGGGAGACCCAGTACTTC. This translates into CASSQGLLRGPGETQYF.

This sequence joins TRBV2 and TRBJ1-1, with D perhaps matching TRBD1 (5 bases). The CDR3 is 14 residues long. The V end lost 3 bases, the J end lost 11 bases, and 19 bases lay between the germline ends. Germline V lookup: CDR1 SNHLY, CDR2 FYNNEI. In nucleotides, the CDR3 is TGTGCCAGCAGTGATTTTAGGCCAGGGCAACGTGCTTTCTTT. It specifies CASSDFRPGQRAFF.

V is TRBV6-5 and J is TRBJ2-3, with a possible D match to TRBD2 (6 bases). Trimming removed 9 bases from V and 8 bases from J, with 12 bases in between. CDR1 MNHEY and CDR2 SVGAGI come from the germline V gene. The CDR3 covers 11 residues. CDR3: CASEAEGTQYF. The CDR3 DNA sequence: TGTGCCAGTGAGGCGGAGGGTACGCAGTATTTT.

The chain uses TRBV5-1 and TRBJ2-5, with 8 bases fitting TRBD1. The germline gives CDR1 SGHRS, CDR2 YFSETQ. V lost 0 bases to trimming and J lost 2 bases; unmatched junction nucleotides: 6. The CDR3 is made up of 16 amino acids. DNA for the CDR3: TGCGCCAGCAGCTTGGCGGCAGGGGGCCGGCAAGAGACCCAGTACTTC. Its protein is CASSLAAGGRQETQYF.